The rows below give T cell receptor beta chains drawn from one sample of a study of early T cells in non-severe SARS-CoV-2 infection. TCRdb independently ran MiXCR on the 5' RACE reads; one entry per CDR3 protein. Here the sample spans some 45,000 distinct CDR3 sequences, around 6.3% being singletons. The sequences come from whole blood, collected at baseline. These receptors were obtained from an adult who was a healthcare worker with PCR-confirmed SARS-CoV-2 infection or an uninfected control (not recorded which). The conserved cysteine and the conserved F or W are not part of the CDR3 here.

J gene | V gene | CDR3 protein
TRBJ2-1 | TRBV29-1 | SGGTGTNEQF
TRBJ2-1 | TRBV7-2 | ASSLGGGSEQF
TRBJ2-3 | TRBV20-1 | SARGGGPTDTQY
TRBJ2-7 | TRBV28 | ASSLLAGVNEQY
TRBJ1-5 | TRBV10-2 | ASSEWRGDNQPQH
TRBJ2-3 | TRBV4-3 | ASSQRGVFTDTQY
TRBJ2-2 | TRBV3-1 | ASSQLTETTGELF
TRBJ2-1 | TRBV27 | ASSSRTSGVWEQF
TRBJ2-1 | TRBV7-9 | ASSSDRRAGNEQF
TRBJ1-2 | TRBV20-1 | SARVATYGYT
TRBJ1-1 | TRBV2 | ASSAVPSGNTEAF
TRBJ1-6 | TRBV30 | AWQSPSTLH
TRBJ2-7 | TRBV20-1 | SARDFTSGGSSYEQY
TRBJ1-5 | TRBV5-8 | ASNRGLQPQH
TRBJ2-3 | TRBV7-9 | ASSRGGSRTDTQY
TRBJ1-4 | TRBV6-6 | ASMGGDEKLF
TRBJ2-7 | TRBV9 | ASREYEQY
TRBJ1-6 | TRBV10-3 | AITEGVSPLH
TRBJ2-2 | TRBV5-1 | ASSLVVTTGELF
TRBJ1-2 | TRBV27 | ASSLHPGPWLGYT
TRBJ2-1 | TRBV29-1 | SVVRAGLDNEQF
TRBJ2-3 | TRBV4-3 | ASSQDSRTAADTQY
TRBJ2-7 | TRBV16 | ASSLTGDHEQY
TRBJ2-3 | TRBV29-1 | SVPLPDTQY
TRBJ2-1 | TRBV7-2 | ASSLVTSGYNEQF
TRBJ2-1 | TRBV7-2 | ASSLAGSNEQF
TRBJ2-3 | TRBV6-1 | ASRDLGTSPDTQY
TRBJ2-3 | TRBV7-8 | ASSWDTDTQY
TRBJ1-1 | TRBV5-4 | ASSLVAATEAF
TRBJ2-1 | TRBV5-1 | ASSYSPNEQF
TRBJ2-7 | TRBV10-1 | ASSPDTGNNEQY